Below are 32 T cell receptor beta chains sequenced from a single sample in a study of T cells in localized non-small cell lung cancer. Libraries were prepared by immunoSEQ multiplex PCR; TCRdb keeps only in-frame clonotypes and omits some of them. Among roughly 1,700 clones, about 20% were seen once, and the ten largest hold roughly an eighth. Sequenced here: normal lung tissue next to the tumor, sampled before any cancer treatment. The source is a male donor aged 60 or over with stage III squamous cell lung carcinoma.

The CDR3 nucleotides read TGCGCCAGCAGCTTGACATCGGGAGAATTCCCCGGGGAGCTGTTTTTT. The encoded protein is CASSLTSGEFPGELFF. The rearrangement links TRBV5-1 to TRBJ2-2; the D gene is possibly TRBD2 (6 bases). V lost 1 base and J 6 bases, leaving 16 bases between the germline ends. There are 16 residues in the CDR3. CDR1 is SGHRS and CDR2 is YFSETQ in the germline V gene.

This clone was observed once. The chain links TRBV19 to TRBJ2-3; possible D gene TRBD2, 6 bases. Trimming removed 3 bases at V and 4 bases at J, with 11 bases between. The length of the CDR3 is 14 residues. Germline V CDR1 and CDR2: LNHDA, SQIVND (reference sequence). The DNA of the CDR3 is TGTGCCAGTAGTATCGCCGGGGGTTCAGATACGCAGTATTTT. Translated, it gives CASSIAGGSDTQYF.

This clone was observed a few times. The genes are TRBV6-8 and TRBJ2-5; 10 bases are a match to TRBD2. The J segment lost 4 bases and the V segment lost 0 bases, leaving 2 bases of the junction unmatched. The CDR3 extends over 15 amino acids. Germline V gene lookup returns CDR1 MNHGY and CDR2 SAAAGT. Written as DNA, the CDR3 is TGTGCCAGCAGTTACTCCTGGACTAGCGGAGAGACCCAGTACTTC. Its protein is CASSYSWTSGETQYF.

The V gene is TRBV11-3, the J gene TRBJ2-2; D possibly corresponds to TRBD2 (5 bases). The germline V and J ends were trimmed by 5 bases and 1 base, with 14 bases remaining between them. The germline CDR1 and CDR2 sequences are SGHNT and YENEEA. CDR3 length: 16 amino acids. The CDR3 is CASSPNGVRNTGELFF. CDR3 DNA sequence: TGTGCCAGCAGCCCTAACGGGGTGAGGAACACCGGGGAGCTGTTTTTT.

The chain uses TRBV7-2 and TRBJ1-6, with D unresolved. In germline, CDR1 is SGHTA, CDR2 FQGNSA. The CDR3 has 13 amino acids. Trimming took off 4 bases at V and 10 bases at J, with 11 bases between the two ends. The DNA of the CDR3 is TGTGCCAGCAGCTCCACCGCCAGATCACCCCTCCACTTT. It yields the protein CASSSTARSPLHF.

V usage is TRBV9 and J usage is TRBJ2-5, with D maybe TRBD1 (6 bases). This CDR3 contains 17 residues. V lost 3 bases to trimming and J lost 5 bases, with 23 bases between them. Germline CDR1 SGDLS, CDR2 YYNGEE. CDR3 nucleotides: TGTGCCAGCAGCGCCGGGACACTCCTAGAGGATAAGGAGACCCAGTACTTC. This sequence encodes CASSAGTLLEDKETQYF.

By sample fraction, this clone is medium-sized. The J gene is TRBJ2-3, the V gene TRBV6-8; 8 bases match TRBD2. Trimming cost V 5 bases and J 2 bases; bases outside gene matches: 18. The V gene's germline CDR1 is MNHGY and CDR2 SAAAGT. This CDR3 spans 19 amino acids. CDR3 sequence reads: CASSPWVAGTLEITDTQYF. In DNA form, the CDR3 reads TGTGCCAGCAGTCCCTGGGTAGCGGGGACGTTAGAGATCACAGATACGCAGTATTTT.

The chain carries TRBV11-3 and TRBJ2-3, with no clear D. V was clipped by 2 bases and J by 1 base, with 7 bases between them. This CDR3 contains 14 residues. Germline V gene data show CDR1 as SGHNT and CDR2 as YENEEA. The CDR3 loop reads CASSLTGRTDTQYF. CDR3 sequence (DNA): TGTGCCAGCAGCTTAACCGGCCGCACAGATACGCAGTATTTT.

This clone was recorded a few times. This chain joins TRBV28 and TRBJ2-3; TRBD2 aligns across 8 bases. The CDR3 loop spans 17 amino acids. Germline V gene sequence: CDR1 MDHEN, CDR2 SYDVKM. With 3 bases clipped from V and 1 base from J, the junction kept 9 bases outside the gene matches. This CDR3 is CASSFDGGRRGTDTQYF. CDR3 DNA sequence: TGTGCCAGCAGTTTTGATGGCGGGAGGAGGGGCACAGATACGCAGTATTTT.

This clone ranks as medium-sized. This rearrangement joins TRBV6-8 to TRBJ2-7; TRBD1 matches at 8 bases. The V gene end was trimmed by 6 bases and the J gene end by 4 bases; junction bases not matched to a gene: 8. Germline loops: CDR1 MNHGY, CDR2 SAAAGT. CDR3 size: 14 residues. The CDR3 nucleotides read TGTGCCAGCAGCCGAGGACAGGGCCGGTACGAGCAGTACTTC. This gives the protein CASSRGQGRYEQYF.

The chain links TRBV18 to TRBJ1-5, with D possibly matching TRBD1 (5 bases). V shed 5 bases and J shed 3 bases, with 8 bases lying between them. This CDR3 is built from 13 residues. Germline lookup yields CDR1 KGHSH and CDR2 LQKENI. CDR3 DNA sequence: TGTGCCAGCTCAGGGGGTTACAATCAGCCCCAGCATTTT. Its protein is CASSGGYNQPQHF.

This clone was picked up one time. The chain's CDR3 is CASSAPGDSGRAAPGAQYF. The CDR3 DNA reads as TGTGCCAGCAGCGCCCCGGGAGATAGCGGGAGGGCCGCCCCCGGGGCCCAGTACTTC. The V gene is TRBV28, the J gene TRBJ2-5; TRBD2 agrees at 11 bases. Germline V gene sequence: CDR1 MDHEN, CDR2 SYDVKM. CDR3 size: 19 residues. Losses at the gene ends were 6 bases for V and 9 bases for J; bases not matched to a gene: 24.

The rearrangement links TRBV9 to TRBJ1-3; TRBD1 matches at 7 bases. The CDR3 is made up of 16 amino acids. The V gene's germline CDR1 is SGDLS and CDR2 YYNGEE. After removal of 5 bases from V and 3 bases from J, the junction contained 11 bases not matched to a gene. CDR3 in DNA: TGTGCCAGCAGGTCAGCTGGGACAGCCTTTGGAAACACCATATATTTT. Translating it yields CASRSAGTAFGNTIYF.

This clone showed up just a few times. This chain connects TRBV19 to TRBJ1-4, with a tentative D call TRBD1 (6 bases). Trimming took off 7 bases at V and 10 bases at J, with 16 bases between the two ends. Looked up from germline, CDR1 is LNHDA and CDR2 is SQIVND (reference sequence). The CDR3 is made up of 13 amino acids. The CDR3 sequence: CASKFQGSAKLFF. CDR3 nucleotide sequence: TGTGCCAGTAAATTCCAGGGGTCTGCAAAACTGTTTTTT.

In this sample, this clone turned up a few times. The chain links TRBV19 to TRBJ1-2; D is possibly TRBD1 (5 bases). Germline-derived CDR1 and CDR2 are LNHDA and SQIVND (reference sequence). There are 15 residues in the CDR3. V shed 4 bases and J shed 0 bases, with 12 bases lying between them. The CDR3 nucleotides read TGTGCCAGTAGTACCACCGTGACAGCTAACTATGGCTACACCTTC. This sequence encodes CASSTTVTANYGYTF.

This clone is labeled as medium-sized. The chain couples TRBV11-3 to TRBJ2-1; 11 nucleotides agree with TRBD2. The germline CDR1 and CDR2 sequences are SGHNT and YENEEA. J gave up 4 bases and V 6 bases, and 5 bases lay outside the gene matches. CDR3 length: 15 amino acids. CDR3 sequence: CASSPGLAGYNEQFF. CDR3 sequence (DNA): TGTGCCAGCAGTCCCGGACTAGCGGGTTACAATGAGCAGTTCTTC.

This clone occurred a few times. The chain is built from TRBV7-8 and TRBJ1-1; a possible D gene is TRBD1 (5 bases). Germline assignment: CDR1 SGHVS and CDR2 FQNEAQ. V gave up 2 bases and J gave up 2 bases, with 6 bases separating them. CDR3 length equals 13 residues. The CDR3 loop reads CASSLRGNTEAFF. CDR3 coding DNA: TGTGCCAGCAGCTTACGGGGCAACACTGAAGCTTTCTTT. Together with reference TRBV7-8 and TRBJ1-1, the CDR3 gives the full variable domain: GAGVSQSPRYKVAKRGQDVALRCDPISGHVSLFWYQQALGQGPEFLTYFQNEAQLDKSGLPSDRFFAERPEGSVSTLKIQRTQQEDSAVYLCASSLRGNTEAFFGQGTRLTVV.

This clone was picked up a small number of times. The V call is TRBV28, the J call TRBJ1-5; tentative D call: TRBD1 (6 bases). CDR1 and CDR2 (germline): MDHEN, SYDVKM. Deletions cut 6 bases from V and 3 bases from J, with 12 bases between. This CDR3 is 14 amino acids long. CDR3 in DNA: TGTGCCAGCAGCTCGACAGGCTCCAATCAGCCCCAGCATTTT. This translates into CASSSTGSNQPQHF.

This clone rates as medium-sized (0.01 to 0.1%). This chain uses TRBV11-3 with TRBJ1-6; a possible D gene is TRBD1 (5 bases). Germline CDR1 and CDR2: SGHNT and YENEEA. The CDR3 covers 15 residues. Trimming cost V 0 bases and J 5 bases, with 8 bases left between them. The CDR3 sequence: CASSLEGRNNSPLHF. The CDR3 DNA reads TGTGCCAGCAGCTTAGAGGGACGGAATAATTCACCCCTCCACTTT.

The chain is built from TRBV11-3 and TRBJ2-5; D uncertain. CDR3 length equals 15 residues. Germline V gives CDR1 SGHNT, CDR2 YENEEA. V was shortened by 4 bases and J by 0 bases, with 12 bases between the two germline ends. The CDR3 is CASSSGTEYQETQYF. CDR3 bases: TGTGCCAGCAGCTCGGGCACCGAGTACCAAGAGACCCAGTACTTC.

The table lists this clone with a few counts. The chain employs TRBV11-3 and TRBJ2-2, with 8 bases fitting TRBD2. V lost 2 bases to trimming and J lost 1 base; unmatched junction nucleotides: 3. Per germline, CDR1 SGHNT and CDR2 YENEEA. CDR3 length: 16 residues. The CDR3 DNA follows: TGTGCCAGCAGCTTACAGAGCGGGGGGAACACCGGGGAGCTGTTTTTT. Protein: CASSLQSGGNTGELFF. Variable domain in full (rest from reference TRBV11-3 and TRBJ2-2): EAGVVQSPRYKIIEKKQPVAFWCNPISGHNTLYWYLQNLGQGPELLIRYENEEAVDDSQLPKDRFSAERLKGVDSTLKIQPAELGDSAVYLCASSLQSGGNTGELFFGEGSRLTVL.

V usage is TRBV15 and J usage is TRBJ2-2, with D perhaps matching TRBD1 (6 bases). The germline V gene encodes CDR1 LNHNV and CDR2 YYDKDF (reference sequence). This CDR3 contains 19 residues. V shed 1 base and J shed 7 bases, with 25 bases lying between them. CDR3 bases: TGTGCCACCAGCAGAGTAGGACGCCTTTACAGGGATTCGGGCGGGGAGCTGTTTTTT. Encoded protein: CATSRVGRLYRDSGGELFF.

V is TRBV29-1 and J is TRBJ2-3; 15 bases fit TRBD2. This CDR3 region has 15 residues. In germline, CDR1 is SQVTM, CDR2 ANQGSEA. The J segment lost 4 bases and the V segment lost 4 bases, leaving 3 bases of the junction unmatched. CDR3 residues: CSVGGLAGGPDTQYF. In DNA form, the CDR3 reads TGCAGCGTTGGGGGACTAGCGGGAGGCCCAGATACGCAGTATTTT.

The gene calls are TRBV18 and TRBJ1-4, with D unclear. The germline CDR1 and CDR2 sequences are KGHSH and LQKENI. CDR3 length equals 15 residues. The V gene lost 6 bases and the J gene lost 0 bases, with 11 bases spanning the gap. The CDR3 coding sequence is TGTGCCAGCTCCCTTACAATAGCAACTAATGAAAAACTGTTTTTT. This encodes CASSLTIATNEKLFF.

This clone was seen a handful of times. The V gene is TRBV1, the J gene TRBJ2-7; TRBD1 is taken as the D call from the table, unchecked against the DNA. TRBV1 is noted as a pseudogene. This CDR3 spans 15 amino acids. The CDR3 nucleotides read TGCGCCAGCAGCCAAGAAACAGGGCCCCACTACGAGCAGTACTTC. This sequence encodes CASSQETGPHYEQYF.

This clone was found a few times. The chain carries TRBV6-8 and TRBJ2-7; unclear D gene. The CDR3 is 14 amino acids. Per germline, CDR1 MNHGY and CDR2 SAAAGT. The germline V and J ends were trimmed by 2 bases and 3 bases, with 11 bases remaining between them. For the CDR3, the DNA is TGTGCCAGCAGTTACACGGTCGCGTACTACGAGCAGTACTTC. It encodes CASSYTVAYYEQYF.

By frequency in the sample, this clone is large (0.1 to 1%). The rearrangement joins TRBV6-8 to TRBJ1-1; perhaps TRBD1 as D (6 bases). The ends were cut back, 6 bases at V and 2 bases at J, with 16 bases in the middle. The CDR3 is made up of 15 amino acids. Germline V lookup: CDR1 MNHGY, CDR2 SAAAGT. Here the CDR3 reads CASSSQGFINTEAFF. CDR3 sequence (DNA): TGTGCCAGCAGCTCACAGGGATTCATAAACACTGAAGCTTTCTTT.

The V call is TRBV6-8, the J call TRBJ1-2; tentative D call: TRBD1 (5 bases). In germline, CDR1 is MNHGY, CDR2 SAAAGT. The V end was cut by 6 bases, the J end by 8 bases, with 28 bases between. The CDR3 spans 17 residues. The CDR3 DNA is TGTGCCAGCAGCACAATTATCGGGACCTACAGCTTCGGGGGCTACACCTTC. Protein product: CASSTIIGTYSFGGYTF.

Only a few counts were recorded for this clone. The J gene is TRBJ2-3, the V gene TRBV11-3, with 7 bases identical to TRBD1. Per the germline V gene, CDR1 is SGHNT and CDR2 is YENEEA. V was clipped by 6 bases and J by 3 bases; unmatched bases: 12. The CDR3 is 16 amino acids. The CDR3 sequence: CASSFETGSRTDTQYF. In nucleotides, the CDR3 is TGTGCCAGCAGTTTTGAGACAGGGAGTCGGACAGATACGCAGTATTTT.

This clone turned up a few times. The CDR3 is CASSLGGARGYGYTF. For the CDR3, the DNA is TGTGCCAGCAGTTTAGGGGGGGCGAGAGGCTATGGCTACACCTTC. The chain has TRBV28 and TRBJ1-2; TRBD1 might be the D (6 bases). V dropped 2 bases and J dropped 4 bases, with 14 bases sitting between them. The CDR3 is 15 residues long. The V gene's germline CDR1 is MDHEN and CDR2 SYDVKM.

This clone was detected only once. The junction departs from the called germline gene at one end, perhaps through a read error. The CDR3: CSVGPRGSNEQYF. CDR3 bases: TGCAGTGTTGGCCCGCGGGGATCGAACGAGCAGTACTTC. The chain has TRBV29-1 and TRBJ2-7, with a tentative D call TRBD2 (6 bases). The CDR3 contains 13 residues. Germline lookup yields CDR1 SQVTM and CDR2 ANQGSEA.

The gene calls are TRBV18 and TRBJ2-1; TRBD2 agrees at 9 bases. V lost 6 bases and J lost 3; bases outside the gene matches: 3. The CDR3 runs 14 residues. Per germline, CDR1 KGHSH and CDR2 LQKENI. This chain's CDR3 is CASSTSGYYNEQFF. In DNA, the CDR3 is TGTGCCAGCTCTACTAGCGGGTACTACAATGAGCAGTTCTTC.